A single sample is the source of the 21 T cell receptor beta chains below, sequenced in a study of T cells in women clearing cervical HPV infection. This table comes from immunoSEQ multiplex PCR, and its TCRdb copy is limited to in-frame clones, with some not included. This sample's table reports more than 30,000 clones. Sequenced input: blood buffy coat. These receptors all come from a woman aged 18 to 75 with a cervical HPV16 infection that either progressed to CIN3+ or cleared (not recorded which).

Of note for this clone: The read ends 3 residues early relative to the CDR3; the germline J gene fills the gap. The V and J genes are TRBV4-1 and TRBJ1-2; 7 bases line up with TRBD1. CDR3 length: 14 residues. V was clipped by 7 bases and J by 1 base; unmatched bases: 6. Germline CDR1 and CDR2: MGHRA and YSYEKL. The CDR3 sequence is CASTRGGVNYGYTF. The DNA read from the CDR3 is TGCGCCAGCACTAGAGGGGGCGTTAACTATGGC.

Comments on this clone: The observed sequence ends 3 residues before the CDR3 terminus, with the missing tail filled in from the germline J gene. This chain connects TRBV12-3 or TRBV12-4 to TRBJ1-6; D is uncertain. This CDR3 is 12 amino acids long. Trimming took off 4 bases at V and 9 bases at J, with 7 bases between the two ends. The CDR3 loop reads CASSSLVSPLHF. The covered CDR3 bases are TGTGCCAGCAGTTCTCTCGTTTCACCC.

Notes on this clone: The read falls 3 residues short of the CDR3 end, and the missing part is taken from the germline J gene. The chain joins TRBV6-4 to TRBJ2-3; TRBD1 matches at 8 bases. The CDR3 length is 15 residues. CDR1 and CDR2 from the germline V gene are MRHNA and SNTAGT. The trim removed 3 bases at V and 5 bases at J, leaving 7 bases unmatched. The CDR3 sequence is CASSEKAGGIDTQYF. Partial CDR3 DNA: TGTGCCAGCAGTGAGAAGGCAGGGGGCATAGATACG.

A note on this clone: The read ends 3 residues shy of where the CDR3 ends; the end is completed using the germline J gene. The J gene is TRBJ2-7, the V gene TRBV28, with TRBD1 identical over 9 bases. This CDR3 comprises 15 residues. Germline CDR1 is MDHEN and CDR2 is SYDVKM. The ends lost 1 base at V and 3 bases at J; junction bases unmatched: 4. Partial CDR3 DNA: TGTGCCAGCAGTTTATCGGGACAGGGATACTACGAG. Amino acids: CASSLSGQGYYE. The entire CDR3 sequence reads CASSLSGQGYYEQYF.

Comments on this clone: The sequence runs out 3 residues before the end of the CDR3; the remainder is reconstructed from the germline J gene. The genes are TRBV6-1 and TRBJ2-4; D is unresolved. The CDR3 extends over 12 amino acids. Germline V CDR1 and CDR2: MNHNS, SASEGT. The sequenced part of the CDR3 DNA is TGTGCCAGCAGTGAGTCCCTTTTCTTT. As protein: CASSESLFF. The CDR3 as a whole reads CASSESLFFQYF.

Concerning this clone: One end of the junction is discordant with germline, which a read error may explain. Partial CDR3 DNA: TGCGCCAGCAGCCAAGATAGCCTGACTCCTGGCTCCTACAATGAG. The encoded protein is CASSQDSLTPGSYNE. The whole CDR3 sequence is CASSQDSLTPGSYNEQFF. The rearrangement joins TRBV4-2 to TRBJ2-1; unclear D gene. The read ends 3 residues shy of where the CDR3 ends; the end is completed using the germline J gene. The CDR3 is made up of 18 amino acids. Germline values: CDR1 LGHNA, CDR2 YNFKEQ.

As to this clone: The CDR3 end is not reached by the read, which stops 3 residues before it; the germline J gene fills it in. V is TRBV5-1 and J is TRBJ1-1; D might be TRBD1 (5 bases). V lost 0 bases, J lost 1 base, and 10 bases lay in between. CDR1 and CDR2 from the germline V gene are SGHRS and YFSETQ. CDR3 length: 15 residues. CDR3 DNA (partial): TGCGCCAGCAGCTTGGACGGACAACCGAACACTGAA. Its translation: CASSLDGQPNTE. The full CDR3 protein is CASSLDGQPNTEAFF.

On this clone itself: The observed sequence ends 3 residues before the CDR3 terminus, with the missing tail filled in from the germline J gene. This chain connects TRBV6-1 to TRBJ1-1; tentatively, D is TRBD1 (5 bases). V was clipped by 2 bases and J by 5 bases, with 18 bases between them. Germline values: CDR1 MNHNS, CDR2 SASEGT. The CDR3 consists of 16 residues. CDR3: CASSELAGRGGTEAFF. Incomplete CDR3 DNA: TGTGCCAGCAGTGAACTGGCAGGGCGTGGTGGGACTGAA.

Remarks on this clone: The CDR3 is cut off 3 residues early in the read; its end comes from the germline J gene. J is TRBJ2-3 and V is TRBV6-2 or TRBV6-3; no clear D gene. This CDR3 contains 14 residues. V lost 2 bases to trimming and J lost 3 bases, with 9 bases between them. Per the germline V gene, CDR1 is MNHEY and CDR2 is SVGEGT. The CDR3 bases that were read are TGTGCCAGCAGTTACATGTCCTCTACAGATACG. Amino acids: CASSYMSSTDT. The CDR3 reads in full as CASSYMSSTDTQYF.

A remark on this clone: The observed sequence ends 3 residues before the CDR3 terminus, with the missing tail filled in from the germline J gene. The chain carries TRBV10-3 and TRBJ2-6; possibly TRBD1 for D (5 bases). V was shortened by 4 bases and J by 1 base, with 11 bases between the two germline ends. CDR1 is ENHRY, CDR2 SYGVKD, per germline. The CDR3 is 16 residues long. The part of the CDR3 DNA that was read is TGTGCCATCAGTGGAACCAGGGTGTCTGGGGCCAACGTC. Amino acids: CAISGTRVSGANV. From start to end, the CDR3 is CAISGTRVSGANVLTF.

In regard to this clone: The read terminates 3 residues ahead of where the CDR3 ends, so the germline J gene completes it. The chain combines TRBV7-9 with TRBJ2-1, with a weak D call TRBD2 (6 bases). Germline V CDR1 and CDR2: SEHNR, FQNEAQ (reference sequence). Deletions cut 1 base from V and 4 bases from J, with 11 bases between. This CDR3 is built from 15 residues. The sequenced part of the CDR3 DNA is TGTGCCAGCAGCTTAGTTTCAGGAGGGTACAATGAG. It codes for CASSLVSGGYNE. The entire CDR3 protein reads CASSLVSGGYNEQFF.

Concerning this clone itself: The read halts 3 residues ahead of the CDR3 end, with the missing end drawn from the germline J gene. This chain connects TRBV20-1 to TRBJ1-5; D may be TRBD1 (5 bases). The germline V gene has CDR1 DFQATT and CDR2 SNEGSKA (reference sequence). V was pared by 0 bases and J by 2 bases, with 11 bases between. The CDR3 sequence is 15 residues long. The sequenced part of the CDR3 DNA is TGCAGTGCTAGAGAGGGGGGTTGGGGCAATCAGCCC. This encodes CSAREGGWGNQP. The CDR3 reads in full as CSAREGGWGNQPQHF.

Turning to this clone: The CDR3 end is not reached by the read, which stops 3 residues before it; the germline J gene fills it in. V is TRBV7-2 and J is TRBJ2-7, with 10 bases identical to TRBD2. The CDR3 consists of 15 residues. Per the germline V gene, CDR1 is SGHTA and CDR2 is FQGNSA. J lost 4 bases, V lost 5 bases, and 8 bases had no gene match. The chain's CDR3 is CASSMRTSGIYEQYF. The CDR3 DNA, read in part, is TGTGCCAGCAGCATGCGGACTAGCGGTATTTACGAG.

With respect to this clone: The read falls 3 residues short of the CDR3 end, and the missing part is taken from the germline J gene. The rearrangement joins TRBV6-1 to TRBJ1-6; 7 positions agree with TRBD1. Germline loops: CDR1 MNHNS, CDR2 SASEGT. Trimming took 2 bases from V and 7 from J; bases not matched to a gene: 8. CDR3 length: 16 amino acids. CDR3 protein: CASSEYDREENSPLHF. The DNA read from the CDR3 is TGTGCCAGCAGTGAATATGACAGGGAGGAAAATTCACCC.

Turning to this clone: The CDR3 extends 3 residues past the end of the read, so its final part is completed from the germline J gene. The genes are TRBV20-1 and TRBJ2-1, with no clear D. CDR3 length: 15 residues. Germline V gene sequence: CDR1 DFQATT, CDR2 SNEGSKA (reference sequence). V dropped 6 bases and J dropped 4 bases, with 19 bases sitting between them. The CDR3 DNA, read in part, is TGCAGTGCCCCCAATGCAGTCCAGAGGTACAATGAG. It specifies CSAPNAVQRYNE. The whole CDR3 protein is CSAPNAVQRYNEQFF.

Concerning this clone: A read error may produce the germline difference seen at one junction end. The read finishes 3 residues shy of the CDR3 end, and the germline J gene is used to complete it. The chain carries TRBV18 and TRBJ1-1; 8 positions match TRBD1. The CDR3 runs to 14 residues. Per the germline V gene, CDR1 is KGHSH and CDR2 is LQKENI. CDR3 DNA (partial): TGTGCCAGCACACCAAGACAGGGGCGCACTGAA. Encoded protein: CASTPRQGRTE. In full, the CDR3 reads CASTPRQGRTEAFF.

Concerning this clone: The sequenced fragment ends 3 residues before the CDR3 boundary, so the rest is inferred from the germline J gene. The chain links TRBV10-3 to TRBJ2-3; TRBD2 agrees at 8 bases. CDR1 ENHRY and CDR2 SYGVKD come from the germline V gene. The CDR3 runs 16 residues. J was trimmed by 0 bases and V by 4 bases; bases with no gene match: 6. This chain's CDR3 is CAISGVAGRSTDTQYF. The CDR3 DNA, read in part, is TGTGCCATCAGTGGAGTAGCGGGAAGAAGCACAGATACG.

About this clone: The read stops 3 residues short of the end of the CDR3; the missing end is completed from the germline J gene. The J gene is TRBJ2-7, the V gene TRBV20-1, with 10 bases that match TRBD1. CDR3 length equals 14 residues. Germline loops: CDR1 DFQATT, CDR2 SNEGSKA (reference sequence). V lost 1 base and J lost 6; bases outside the gene matches: 6. This CDR3 reads CSARAVDRGREQYF. CDR3 DNA (partial): TGCAGTGCTAGAGCCGTCGACAGGGGGCGCGAG.

The sequenced part of the CDR3 DNA is TGTGCCAGCAACAATCGAGTAAGCGGGGTCACAGATACG. It codes for CASNNRVSGVTDT. The full CDR3 protein reads CASNNRVSGVTDTQYF. This chain joins TRBV7-7 and TRBJ2-3; 7 bases are a match to TRBD2. The read ends 3 residues before the CDR3 terminus; that terminus is restored from the germline J gene. This CDR3 spans 16 amino acids. J was trimmed by 2 bases and V by 7 bases; bases with no gene match: 12. CDR1 is SSHAT, CDR2 FNYEAQ, per germline (reference sequence).

As to this clone: The CDR3 end lies 3 residues beyond the end of the read and is filled in from the germline J gene. The rearrangement uses TRBV5-5 and TRBJ1-2, with 7 bases aligning to TRBD1. V shed 4 bases and J 1 base; nucleotides not matched to a gene: 7. The CDR3 spans 15 residues. Germline V gene sequence: CDR1 SGHKS, CDR2 YYEKEE (reference sequence). This CDR3 reads CASSLETGINYGYTF. CDR3 DNA (partial): TGTGCCAGCAGCCTAGAGACAGGGATTAACTATGGC. Based on the CDR3 plus reference TRBV5-5 and TRBJ1-2, the full variable domain is DAGVTQSPTHLIKTRGQQVTLRCSPISGHKSVSWYQQVLGQGPQFIFQYYEKEERGRGNFPDRFSARQFPNYSSELNVNALLLGDSALYLCASSLETGINYGYTFGSGTRLTVV.

A note on this clone: The observed sequence ends 3 residues before the CDR3 terminus, with the missing tail filled in from the germline J gene. The rearrangement uses TRBV20-1 and TRBJ1-2; TRBD1 agrees at 8 bases. The CDR3 is made up of 14 amino acids. The J segment lost 2 bases and the V segment lost 3 bases, leaving 5 bases of the junction unmatched. Germline V CDR1 and CDR2: DFQATT, SNEGSKA (reference sequence). CDR3 DNA (partial): TGCAGTGCTAGGCTTGACAGGGGAAACTATGGC. Translation gives CSARLDRGNYG. The CDR3 as a whole reads CSARLDRGNYGYTF.